A single T cell receptor beta chain is shown here with its context. Its antigen remains unknown. TCRdb called the RT-PCR reads again in MiXCR, with one record for every CDR3 protein. Of roughly 670,000 distinct CDR3 sequences in the sample, 11% to 15% were seen once. This record belongs to a study of response to subunit inactivated influenza vaccine. Study-level results: New T cells are recruited in small numbers by each seasonal influenza vaccination, according to the authors' suggestion.

CDR3 length: 11 residues. Trimming shortened V by 6 bases and J by 7 bases, and 13 bases separated the two germline ends. CDR1 and CDR2 (germline): DFQATT, SNEGSKA (reference sequence). The chain combines TRBV20-1 with TRBJ2-7; D call uncertain. Specimen: PBMCs from blood, collected roughly 15 days before vaccination. The source is a man aged 50 to 59 who received an inactivated influenza vaccine. The CDR3 region is CSAGSHGEQYF. The CDR3 bases are TGCAGTGCAGGGTCCCACGGGGAGCAGTACTTC.